This entry concerns a single T cell receptor (beta chain). What it binds is unknown. Random hexamers were used to reverse transcribe about 0.45 to 1 ug of RNA. Amplification of TCR beta CDR3 by immunoSEQ multiplex PCR spanned 54 Vbeta and 13 Jbeta. TCRdb reprocessed the immunoSEQ multiplex PCR reads with MiXCR, giving one entry per CDR3 protein. The sample lists around 130,000 distinct CDR3 sequences; 96% were seen once. These data originate in a study of CD8 T cells in Susac syndrome. Whole-study results and caveats: The authors acknowledged that the study's TCR sequencing and HLA analysis involved relatively few individuals.

The CDR3 runs to 15 residues. Germline V gene sequence: CDR1 SGHAT, CDR2 FQNNGV. With 5 bases removed from V and 1 base from J, the gap between germline ends came to 14 bases. CD8+ and CD4+ T cells from blood underwent TCR beta sequencing. The Susac syndrome patients fit the recently defined diagnostic criteria for definite or probable disease. The clonotype was recovered from a human donor with Susac syndrome. The chain recombines TRBV11-2 with TRBJ2-5; tentatively, D is TRBD1 (6 bases). Input material: CD4+ T cells from PBMCs. CDR3 in amino acids: CASSGRRTVQETQYF. The CDR3 DNA follows: TGTGCCAGCAGCGGTCGGCGGACAGTCCAAGAGACCCAGTACTTC.